This T cell receptor beta chain was documented in a study of persistence of HIV-infected CD4 T cells. Study-level findings and limits: Antigen-responding cells were enriched for degenerate expanded CDR3beta sequences.

An overlapping HIV-1 Gag peptide pool stimulated these cells at about 0.94 ug/peptide/mL. Sorted nonresponding memory CD4+ T cells were CD40L-negative, CD69-negative, CD45RO-high. Notes on this clone: As yet, its antigen is unknown.

The libraries were made with immunoSEQ version 4 in survey mode. TCRdb's table, derived via immunoSEQ multiplex PCR, lists solely in-frame clones and lacks some. The sample yields about 64,000 clones, about 81% seen once. The sequenced sample was CD4+ T cells sorted from PBMCs after 18-hour stimulation, obtained from a patient who received antiretroviral therapy. The TCR originated in an adult man with HIV who was CMV-seropositive.

CDR3 sequence (DNA): TGTGCCAGCAGTGTTGGACAGGCCTCTGAAGCTTTCTTT. The encoded protein is CASSVGQASEAFF. The chain recombines TRBV2 with TRBJ1-1, with TRBD1 matching over 7 bases. There are 13 residues in the CDR3. The junction had 5 bases not matched to a gene; V was cut back by 4 bases and J by 6 bases. Germline V gives CDR1 SNHLY, CDR2 FYNNEI. Combining the CDR3 with reference TRBV2 and TRBJ1-1 gives the whole variable domain EPEVTQTPSHQVTQMGQEVILRCVPISNHLYFYWYRQILGQKVEFLVSFYNNEISEKSEIFDDQFSVERPDGSNFTLKIRSTKLEDSAMYFCASSVGQASEAFFGQGTRLTVV.